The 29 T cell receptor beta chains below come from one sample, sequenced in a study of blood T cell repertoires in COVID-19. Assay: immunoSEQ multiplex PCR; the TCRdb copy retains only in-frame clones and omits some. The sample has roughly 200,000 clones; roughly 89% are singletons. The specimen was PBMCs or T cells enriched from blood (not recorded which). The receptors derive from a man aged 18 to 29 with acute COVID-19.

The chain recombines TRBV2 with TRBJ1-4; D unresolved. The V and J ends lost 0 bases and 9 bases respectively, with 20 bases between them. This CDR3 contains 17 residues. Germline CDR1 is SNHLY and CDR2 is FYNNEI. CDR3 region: CASSEALQGRGKKKLFF. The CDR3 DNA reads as TGTGCCAGCAGTGAAGCGCTTCAAGGGCGCGGGAAGAAAAAACTGTTTTTT.

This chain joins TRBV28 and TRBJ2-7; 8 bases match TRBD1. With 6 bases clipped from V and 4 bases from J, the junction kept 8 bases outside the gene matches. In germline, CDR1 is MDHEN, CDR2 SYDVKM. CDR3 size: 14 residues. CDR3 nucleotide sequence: TGTGCCAGCAGGGCCCAGGGGGCCTCGTACGAGCAGTACTTC. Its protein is CASRAQGASYEQYF.

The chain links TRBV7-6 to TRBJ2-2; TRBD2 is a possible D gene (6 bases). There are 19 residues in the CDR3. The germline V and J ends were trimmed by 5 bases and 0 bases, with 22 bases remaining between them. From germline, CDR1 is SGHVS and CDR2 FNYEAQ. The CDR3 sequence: CASSPTGVAEYSNTGELFF. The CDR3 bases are TGTGCCAGCAGCCCTACCGGGGTAGCGGAGTACTCGAACACCGGGGAGCTGTTTTTT.

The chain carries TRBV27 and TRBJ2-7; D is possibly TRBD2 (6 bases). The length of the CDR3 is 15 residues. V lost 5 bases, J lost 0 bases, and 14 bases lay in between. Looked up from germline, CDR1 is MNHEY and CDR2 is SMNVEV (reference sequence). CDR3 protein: CASSPGTSASYEQYF. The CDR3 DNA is TGTGCCAGCAGTCCCGGGACTTCAGCCTCCTACGAGCAGTACTTC.

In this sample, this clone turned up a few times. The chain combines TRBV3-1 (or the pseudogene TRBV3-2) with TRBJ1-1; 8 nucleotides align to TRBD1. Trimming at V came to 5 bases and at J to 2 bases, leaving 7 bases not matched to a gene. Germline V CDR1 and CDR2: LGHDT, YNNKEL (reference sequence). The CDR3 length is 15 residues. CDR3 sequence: CASSNEGTGNTEAFF. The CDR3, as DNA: TGTGCCAGCAGCAACGAAGGGACAGGAAACACTGAAGCTTTCTTT.

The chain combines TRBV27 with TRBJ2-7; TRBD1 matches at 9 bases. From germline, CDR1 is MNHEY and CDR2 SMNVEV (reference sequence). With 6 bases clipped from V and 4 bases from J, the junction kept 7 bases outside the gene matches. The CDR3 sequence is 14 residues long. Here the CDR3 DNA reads TGTGCCAGCAGCTCACAGGGGGCGATTTACGAGCAGTACTTC. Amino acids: CASSSQGAIYEQYF.

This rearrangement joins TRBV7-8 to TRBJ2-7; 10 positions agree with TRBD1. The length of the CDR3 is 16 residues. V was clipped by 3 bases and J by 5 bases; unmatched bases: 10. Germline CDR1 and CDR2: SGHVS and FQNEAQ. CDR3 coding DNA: TGTGCCAGCAGCTTGGGGGGACAGGGGAATGGGAACGAGCAGTACTTC. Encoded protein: CASSLGGQGNGNEQYF.

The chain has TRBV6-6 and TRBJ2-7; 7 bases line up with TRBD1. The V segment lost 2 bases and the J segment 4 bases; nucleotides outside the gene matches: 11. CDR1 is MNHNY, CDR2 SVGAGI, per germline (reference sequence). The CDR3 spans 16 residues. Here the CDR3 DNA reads TGTGCCAGCAGTTACACCCAGACAGGGCGGCTATACGAGCAGTACTTC. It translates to CASSYTQTGRLYEQYF.

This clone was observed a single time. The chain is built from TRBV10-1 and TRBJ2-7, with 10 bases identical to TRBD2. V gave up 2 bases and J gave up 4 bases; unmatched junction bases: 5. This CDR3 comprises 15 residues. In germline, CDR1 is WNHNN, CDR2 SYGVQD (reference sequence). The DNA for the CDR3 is TGCGCCAGCAGTGAGGGGCTAGCGGGAGCATACGAGCAGTACTTC. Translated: CASSEGLAGAYEQYF.

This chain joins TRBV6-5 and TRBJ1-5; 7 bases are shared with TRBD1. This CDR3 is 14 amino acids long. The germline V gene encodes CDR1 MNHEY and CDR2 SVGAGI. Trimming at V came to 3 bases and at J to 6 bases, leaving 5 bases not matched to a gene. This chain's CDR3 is CASSYGQGVQPQHF. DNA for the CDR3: TGTGCCAGCAGTTATGGGCAGGGGGTTCAGCCCCAGCATTTT.

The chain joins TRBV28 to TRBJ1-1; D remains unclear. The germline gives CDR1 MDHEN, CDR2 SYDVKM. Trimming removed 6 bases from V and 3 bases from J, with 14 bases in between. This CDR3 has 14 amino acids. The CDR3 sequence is CASREGASYTEAFF. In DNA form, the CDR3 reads TGTGCCAGCAGAGAGGGTGCTTCCTACACTGAAGCTTTCTTT.

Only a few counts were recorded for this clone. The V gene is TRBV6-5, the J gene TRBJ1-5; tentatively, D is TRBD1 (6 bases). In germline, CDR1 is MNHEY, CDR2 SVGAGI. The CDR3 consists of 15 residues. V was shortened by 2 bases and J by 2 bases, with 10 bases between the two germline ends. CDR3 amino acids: CASSYRGGGNQPQHF. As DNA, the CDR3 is TGTGCCAGCAGTTACCGGGGGGGCGGCAATCAGCCCCAGCATTTT.

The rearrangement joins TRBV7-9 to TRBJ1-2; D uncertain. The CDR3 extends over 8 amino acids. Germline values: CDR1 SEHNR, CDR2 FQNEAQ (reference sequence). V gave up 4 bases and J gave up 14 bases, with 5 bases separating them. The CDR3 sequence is CASSSRTF. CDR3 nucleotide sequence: TGTGCCAGCAGCTCCAGGACCTTC.

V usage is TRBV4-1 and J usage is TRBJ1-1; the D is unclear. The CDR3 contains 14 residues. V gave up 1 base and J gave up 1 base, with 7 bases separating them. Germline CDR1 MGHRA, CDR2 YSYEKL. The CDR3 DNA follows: TGCGCCAGCAGCCAAGCTCCAGGGAACACTGAAGCTTTCTTT. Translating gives CASSQAPGNTEAFF.

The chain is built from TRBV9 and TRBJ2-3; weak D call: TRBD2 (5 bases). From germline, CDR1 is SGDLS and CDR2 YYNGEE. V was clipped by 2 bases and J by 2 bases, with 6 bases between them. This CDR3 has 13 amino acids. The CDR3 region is CASSVRDTDTQYF. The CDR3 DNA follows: TGTGCCAGCAGCGTCCGGGACACAGATACGCAGTATTTT.

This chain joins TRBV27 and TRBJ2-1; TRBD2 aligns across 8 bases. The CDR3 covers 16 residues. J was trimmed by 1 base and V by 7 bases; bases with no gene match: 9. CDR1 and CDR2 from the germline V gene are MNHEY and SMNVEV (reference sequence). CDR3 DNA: TGTGCCAGCAACTTTGGACTAGCCTTTTCCTACAATGAGCAGTTCTTC. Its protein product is CASNFGLAFSYNEQFF.

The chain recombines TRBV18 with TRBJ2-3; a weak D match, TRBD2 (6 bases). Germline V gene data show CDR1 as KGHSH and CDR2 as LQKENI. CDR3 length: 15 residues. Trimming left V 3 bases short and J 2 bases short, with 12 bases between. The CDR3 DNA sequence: TGTGCCAGCTCACCTCCTAGCGTTCCCACAGATACGCAGTATTTT. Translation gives CASSPPSVPTDTQYF.

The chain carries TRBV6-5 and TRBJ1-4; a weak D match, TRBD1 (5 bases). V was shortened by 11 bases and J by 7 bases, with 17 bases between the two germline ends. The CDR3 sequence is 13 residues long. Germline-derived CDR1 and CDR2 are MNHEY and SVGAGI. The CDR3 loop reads CAGREGRGEKLFF. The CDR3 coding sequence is TGTGCCGGGAGGGAGGGGCGGGGTGAAAAACTGTTTTTT.

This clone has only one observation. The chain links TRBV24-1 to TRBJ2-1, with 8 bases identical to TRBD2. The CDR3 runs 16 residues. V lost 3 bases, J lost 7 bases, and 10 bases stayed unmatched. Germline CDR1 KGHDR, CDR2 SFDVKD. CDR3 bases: TGTGCCACCAGTGATGGCCCGACTAGCGTCCCAAATGAGCAGTTCTTC. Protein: CATSDGPTSVPNEQFF.

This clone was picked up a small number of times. DNA for the CDR3: TGTGCCAGCAGTGCCGGGACAGGGGCAGATACGCAGTATTTT. Its translation: CASSAGTGADTQYF. The chain recombines TRBV6-4 with TRBJ2-3; 10 bases line up with TRBD1. CDR3 length: 14 residues. CDR1 and CDR2 from the germline V gene are MRHNA and SNTAGT. The J segment lost 4 bases and the V segment lost 4 bases, leaving 2 bases of the junction unmatched.

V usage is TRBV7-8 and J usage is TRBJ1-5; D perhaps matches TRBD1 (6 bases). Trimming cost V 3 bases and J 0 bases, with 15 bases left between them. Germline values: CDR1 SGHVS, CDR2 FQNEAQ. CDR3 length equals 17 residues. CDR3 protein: CASSFGQNQYSNQPQHF. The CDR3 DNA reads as TGTGCCAGCAGCTTTGGACAGAATCAGTATAGCAATCAGCCCCAGCATTTT.

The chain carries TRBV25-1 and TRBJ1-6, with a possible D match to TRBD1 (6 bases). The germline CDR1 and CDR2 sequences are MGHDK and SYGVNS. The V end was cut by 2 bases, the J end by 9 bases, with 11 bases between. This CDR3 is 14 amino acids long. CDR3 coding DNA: TGTGCCAGCAGTGAAGGACAGCTGAGTTCACCCCTCCACTTT. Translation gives CASSEGQLSSPLHF.

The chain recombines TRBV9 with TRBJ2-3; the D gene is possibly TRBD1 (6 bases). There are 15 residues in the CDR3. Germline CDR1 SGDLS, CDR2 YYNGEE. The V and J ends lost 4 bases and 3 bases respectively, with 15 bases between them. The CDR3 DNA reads TGTGCCAGCAGCCCACAGGGTTATGGTACAGATACGCAGTATTTT. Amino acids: CASSPQGYGTDTQYF.

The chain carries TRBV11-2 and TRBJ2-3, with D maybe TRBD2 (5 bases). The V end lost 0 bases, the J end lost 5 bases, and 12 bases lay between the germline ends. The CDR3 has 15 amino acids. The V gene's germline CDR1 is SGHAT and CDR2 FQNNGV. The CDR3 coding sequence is TGTGCCAGCAGCTTAGATACCATCGGGATAGATACGCAGTATTTT. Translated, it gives CASSLDTIGIDTQYF.

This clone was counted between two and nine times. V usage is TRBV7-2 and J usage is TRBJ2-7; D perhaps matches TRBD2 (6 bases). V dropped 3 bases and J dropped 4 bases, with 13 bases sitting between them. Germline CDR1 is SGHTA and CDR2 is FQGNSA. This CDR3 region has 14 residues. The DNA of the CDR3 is TGTGCCAGCAGCTTGGGCGGGAAAGGTTACGAGCAGTACTTC. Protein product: CASSLGGKGYEQYF.

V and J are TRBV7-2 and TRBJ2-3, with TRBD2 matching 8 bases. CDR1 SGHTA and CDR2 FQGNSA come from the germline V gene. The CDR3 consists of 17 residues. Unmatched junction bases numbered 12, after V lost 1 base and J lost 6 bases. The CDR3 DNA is TGTGCCAGCAGCTTAGGCACCGCGGGAGGCCTTCAGGATACGCAGTATTTT. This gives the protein CASSLGTAGGLQDTQYF.

CDR3 residues: CASSLGLAGATGELFF. Here the CDR3 DNA reads TGTGCCAGCAGCTTGGGGCTAGCGGGAGCTACCGGGGAGCTGTTTTTT. The chain has TRBV5-4 and TRBJ2-2; the match to TRBD2 covers 10 bases. J lost 5 bases, V lost 0 bases, and 4 bases had no gene match. Germline CDR1 SGHNT, CDR2 YYREEE (reference sequence). The CDR3 is 16 amino acids.

The CDR3 sequence: CASSPTPGGNSYEQYF. CDR3 DNA sequence: TGCGCCAGCAGCCCCACCCCGGGGGGAAACTCCTACGAGCAGTACTTC. V and J are TRBV5-1 and TRBJ2-7, with TRBD2 matching 7 bases. Germline lookup yields CDR1 SGHRS and CDR2 YFSETQ. The CDR3 is 16 amino acids. Trimming at V came to 4 bases and at J to 0 bases, leaving 10 bases not matched to a gene.

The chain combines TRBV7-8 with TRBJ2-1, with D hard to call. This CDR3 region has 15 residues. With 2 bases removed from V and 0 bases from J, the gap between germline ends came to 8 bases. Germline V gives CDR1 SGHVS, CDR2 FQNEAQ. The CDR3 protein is CASSLFLSSYNEQFF. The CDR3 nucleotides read TGTGCCAGCAGCTTATTTCTAAGCTCCTACAATGAGCAGTTCTTC.